Following are 28 T cell receptor beta chains from one sample sequenced in a study of blood T cell repertoires in COVID-19. The repertoire was sequenced with immunoSEQ multiplex PCR; TCRdb's copy has only in-frame clones and lacks some. The sample holds more than 250,000 clones; 75% to 90% are singletons and the top ten take under 2.5%. The material sequenced was PBMCs or T cells enriched from blood (not recorded which). The receptors were sampled from a man younger than 40 who had recovered from COVID-19.

This chain joins TRBV6-5 and TRBJ2-3; 7 bases line up with TRBD2. This CDR3 is built from 13 residues. V shed 9 bases, J shed 6 bases, and the junction held 9 bases outside the gene matches. CDR1 is MNHEY and CDR2 is SVGAGI in the germline V gene. CDR3 DNA sequence: TGTGCCAGTTACGCGGGGGAGGGGGATACGCAGTATTTT. It yields the protein CASYAGEGDTQYF.

The chain couples TRBV7-3 to TRBJ2-3, with a weak D call TRBD2 (7 bases). Looked up from germline, CDR1 is SGHTA and CDR2 is FQGTGA. There are 15 residues in the CDR3. The V gene lost 5 bases and the J gene lost 3 bases, with 15 bases spanning the gap. This chain's CDR3 is CASSSLGGRTDTQYF. Here the CDR3 DNA reads TGTGCCAGCAGCAGCCTCGGGGGGCGAACAGATACGCAGTATTTT.

The V and J genes are TRBV18 and TRBJ1-2, with TRBD1 matching 11 bases. The junction had 7 bases not matched to a gene; V was cut back by 0 bases and J by 1 base. Germline lookup yields CDR1 KGHSH and CDR2 LQKENI. The CDR3 runs to 18 residues. In nucleotides, the CDR3 is TGTGCCAGCTCACCACCTAAAGGGACAGGGGGTATTAACTATGGCTACACCTTC. It codes for CASSPPKGTGGINYGYTF. The whole variable domain, filled in from reference TRBV18 and TRBJ1-2, reads NAGVMQNPRHLVRRRGQEARLRCSPMKGHSHVYWYRQLPEEGLKFMVYLQKENIIDESGMPKERFSAEFPKEGPSILRIQQVVRGDSAAYFCASSPPKGTGGINYGYTFGSGTRLTVV.

The chain is built from TRBV7-2 and TRBJ2-7; 11 positions agree with TRBD2. Germline V lookup: CDR1 SGHTA, CDR2 FQGNSA. This CDR3 has 15 amino acids. Germline trimming cut 1 base from V and 3 bases from J; bases unmatched to any gene: 2. The CDR3 sequence: CASSLDLAGGYEQYF. As DNA, the CDR3 is TGTGCCAGCAGCTTAGACCTAGCGGGGGGCTACGAGCAGTACTTC.

CDR3 bases: TGTGCCACAAAACAGGGGTCCCAAGCTGATACGCAGTATTTT. Its protein product is CATKQGSQADTQYF. The V call is TRBV7-9, the J call TRBJ2-3, with TRBD1 identical over 7 bases. The CDR3 contains 14 residues. Looked up from germline, CDR1 is SEHNR and CDR2 is FQNEAQ (reference sequence). With V trimmed by 10 bases and J by 6 bases, 13 bases remained unmatched.

This clone was counted once. The chain uses TRBV4-1 and TRBJ1-3; D is perhaps TRBD1 (5 bases). V was trimmed by 4 bases and J by 3 bases, leaving 16 bases between them. This CDR3 is 16 amino acids long. CDR1 and CDR2 (germline): MGHRA, YSYEKL. Written as DNA, the CDR3 is TGCGCCAGCAGCCTAGGAGACAGCTTGGATGGAAACACCATATATTTT. Its translation is CASSLGDSLDGNTIYF.

This chain links TRBV9 with TRBJ1-2, with 8 bases aligning to TRBD1. This CDR3 is 16 amino acids long. After removal of 5 bases from V and 4 bases from J, the junction contained 13 bases not matched to a gene. Germline CDR1 is SGDLS and CDR2 is YYNGEE. The DNA of the CDR3 is TGTGCCAGCAGGAGGGGGGGACAGGCCCAAGTCTATGGCTACACCTTC. Protein product: CASRRGGQAQVYGYTF.

This rearrangement joins TRBV19 to TRBJ2-2; the match to TRBD2 covers 10 bases. In germline, CDR1 is LNHDA, CDR2 SQIVND (reference sequence). This CDR3 contains 17 residues. Losses at the gene ends were 3 bases for V and 5 bases for J; bases not matched to a gene: 9. The CDR3 here is CASSIGPSGGETGELFF. The DNA of the CDR3 is TGTGCCAGTAGTATCGGACCAAGCGGGGGGGAAACCGGGGAGCTGTTTTTT.

The chain joins TRBV6-5 to TRBJ1-1, with D unresolved. The CDR3 length is 16 residues. The germline V gene encodes CDR1 MNHEY and CDR2 SVGAGI. The V end lost 2 bases, the J end lost 3 bases, and 16 bases lay between the germline ends. CDR3 sequence: CASSYAKTSSYTEAFF. CDR3 sequence (DNA): TGTGCCAGCAGTTACGCTAAGACATCATCTTACACTGAAGCTTTCTTT.

This chain's CDR3 is CAWSLRGAGETQYF. As DNA, the CDR3 is TGTGCCTGGAGTCTCCGCGGGGCGGGAGAGACCCAGTACTTC. V is TRBV30 and J is TRBJ2-5; TRBD2 might be the D (6 bases). CDR1 and CDR2 (germline): GTSNPN, SVGIG (reference sequence). V was cut by 2 bases and J by 4 bases, with 14 bases left in between. CDR3 length: 14 residues. The full variable domain, completed using reference TRBV30 and TRBJ2-5, is SQTIHQWPATLVQPVGSPLSLECTVEGTSNPNLYWYRQAAGRGLQLLFYSVGIGQISSEVPQNLSASRPQDRQFILSSKKLLLSDSGFYLCAWSLRGAGETQYFGPGTRLLVL.

The V gene is TRBV7-9, the J gene TRBJ2-5; TRBD2 is a possible D gene (5 bases). Trimming pared 1 base from V and 4 bases from J, leaving 10 bases between. Looked up from germline, CDR1 is SEHNR and CDR2 is FQNEAQ (reference sequence). The CDR3 loop spans 14 amino acids. The CDR3 is CASSLVSRVETQYF. In nucleotides, the CDR3 is TGTGCCAGCAGCTTAGTATCGAGGGTAGAGACCCAGTACTTC.

The rearrangement links TRBV5-1 to TRBJ1-1; D call uncertain. Trimming removed 4 bases from V and 9 bases from J, with 25 bases in between. The CDR3 has 16 amino acids. Germline CDR1 SGHRS, CDR2 YFSETQ. The CDR3 DNA reads as TGCGCCAGCAGCACCCCCCGGGATACCGGGAGCAAGAAAGCTTTCTTT. It specifies CASSTPRDTGSKKAFF.

The chain is built from TRBV19 and TRBJ1-3; unclear D gene. This CDR3 comprises 14 residues. Germline assignment: CDR1 LNHDA and CDR2 SQIVND (reference sequence). Trimming pared 3 bases from V and 0 bases from J, leaving 6 bases between. The CDR3 loop is CASSIMSSGNTIYF. The CDR3 region has the DNA TGTGCCAGTAGTATCATGAGCTCTGGAAACACCATATATTTT.

The chain links TRBV4-2 to TRBJ2-1; 15 positions agree with TRBD2. The CDR3 has 19 amino acids. The germline CDR1 and CDR2 sequences are LGHNA and YNFKEQ. The junction had 6 bases not matched to a gene; V was cut back by 1 base and J by 2 bases. CDR3 nucleotides: TGTGCCAGCAGCCAAGCCGGGACTAGCGGGGGGACTACCTACAATGAGCAGTTCTTC. Amino acid sequence: CASSQAGTSGGTTYNEQFF.

CDR3 bases: TGTGCCAGCAGCTCAGACACAGGAAACACCATATATTTT. Its translation is CASSSDTGNTIYF. This rearrangement joins TRBV7-2 to TRBJ1-3, with D hard to call. V was clipped by 4 bases and J by 4 bases, with 8 bases between them. The CDR3 is made up of 13 amino acids. In germline, CDR1 is SGHTA, CDR2 FQGNSA.

This clone occurred a few times. Here the CDR3 reads CASTGQASSTDTQYF. As DNA, the CDR3 is TGCGCCAGCACAGGACAGGCTTCTAGCACAGATACGCAGTATTTT. The V gene is TRBV5-1, the J gene TRBJ2-3; 7 positions match TRBD1. With 6 bases clipped from V and 0 bases from J, the junction kept 7 bases outside the gene matches. Germline CDR1 and CDR2: SGHRS and YFSETQ. This CDR3 has 15 residues.

The V gene is TRBV19, the J gene TRBJ1-2, with D possibly TRBD1 on 5 matching bases. Trimming removed 7 bases at V and 7 bases at J, with 16 bases between. From germline, CDR1 is LNHDA and CDR2 SQIVND (reference sequence). The CDR3 sequence is 13 residues long. The DNA for the CDR3 is TGTGCCAGTACCCCAGGGCCTCTTGGTGGCTACACCTTC. Amino acids: CASTPGPLGGYTF.

The chain employs TRBV6-2 or TRBV6-3 and TRBJ1-1; 8 bases match TRBD1. Looked up from germline, CDR1 is MNHEY and CDR2 is SVGEGT. With 4 bases clipped from V and 7 bases from J, the junction kept 14 bases outside the gene matches. There are 16 residues in the CDR3. In nucleotides, the CDR3 is TGTGCCAGCAGTTCGGTGTCGGGACAGGTAGACGTTGAAGCTTTCTTT. The encoded protein is CASSSVSGQVDVEAFF.

Comments on this clone: Being one base from a much bigger clone, this may be a read error. The chain carries TRBV5-5 and TRBJ1-1; 8 positions agree with TRBD1. From germline, CDR1 is SGHKS and CDR2 YYEKEE (reference sequence). The CDR3 totals 14 residues. This chain's CDR3 is CASRPAGGFTKAFF. The CDR3 DNA sequence: TGTGCCAGCCGCCCAGCAGGGGGCTTCACTAAAGCTTTCTTT.

This chain joins TRBV5-4 and TRBJ2-3; D remains ambiguous. Germline loops: CDR1 SGHNT, CDR2 YYREEE (reference sequence). V was pared by 2 bases and J by 0 bases, with 16 bases between. The CDR3 totals 17 residues. This chain's CDR3 is CASSLKVRKDSTDTQYF. CDR3 nucleotide sequence: TGTGCCAGCAGCTTAAAAGTGAGGAAGGATAGCACAGATACGCAGTATTTT.

The rearrangement joins TRBV29-1 to TRBJ1-4; 12 bases fit TRBD1. Trimming at V came to 1 base and at J to 8 bases, leaving 5 bases not matched to a gene. The CDR3 spans 15 residues. Per germline, CDR1 SQVTM and CDR2 ANQGSEA. The CDR3 loop reads CSVEGPGQGAEKLFF. CDR3 nucleotide sequence: TGCAGCGTTGAAGGCCCGGGACAGGGGGCAGAAAAACTGTTTTTT. Combining the CDR3 with reference TRBV29-1 and TRBJ1-4 gives the whole variable domain SAVISQKPSRDICQRGTSLTIQCQVDSQVTMMFWYRQQPGQSLTLIATANQGSEATYESGFVIDKFPISRPNLTFSTLTVSNMSPEDSSIYLCSVEGPGQGAEKLFFGSGTQLSVL.

This clone was counted ten times or more. The V call is TRBV13, the J call TRBJ2-7; D perhaps matches TRBD1 (5 bases). This CDR3 has 14 amino acids. Germline CDR1 PRHDT, CDR2 FYEKMQ (reference sequence). V was clipped by 4 bases and J by 0 bases, with 10 bases between them. Here the CDR3 DNA reads TGTGCCAGCAGCTCCGGACATGGCTCCTACGAGCAGTACTTC. This translates into CASSSGHGSYEQYF. Full variable domain (remainder filled in from reference TRBV13 and TRBJ2-7): AAGVIQSPRHLIKEKRETATLKCYPIPRHDTVYWYQQGPGQDPQFLISFYEKMQSDKGSIPDRFSAQQFSDYHSELNMSSLELGDSALYFCASSSGHGSYEQYFGPGTRLTVT.

This rearrangement joins TRBV5-1 to TRBJ1-2; 7 bases fit TRBD1. The CDR3 has 14 amino acids. Germline V lookup: CDR1 SGHRS, CDR2 YFSETQ. Trimming at V came to 6 bases and at J to 4 bases, leaving 9 bases not matched to a gene. The CDR3 nucleotides read TGCGCCAGCAATTCCGAGGGACAGCCCTATGGCTACACCTTC. Translating gives CASNSEGQPYGYTF.

In this sample, this clone turned up once. This chain links TRBV19 with TRBJ2-5; D is perhaps TRBD1 (6 bases). Trimming removed 6 bases at V and 5 bases at J, with 13 bases between. The CDR3 runs 13 residues. In germline, CDR1 is LNHDA, CDR2 SQIVND (reference sequence). The CDR3 loop is CASSRQARETQYF. The CDR3 coding sequence is TGTGCCAGTAGCAGACAGGCTCGGGAGACCCAGTACTTC.

The chain has TRBV7-2 and TRBJ2-3; 9 nucleotides match TRBD2. Germline CDR1 is SGHTA and CDR2 is FQGNSA. V trimming: 5 bases; J trimming: 1 base; junction bases outside the gene matches: 4. The CDR3 covers 15 residues. This chain's CDR3 is CASSERGARTDTQYF. The CDR3 DNA follows: TGTGCCAGCAGCGAGCGGGGGGCCCGCACAGATACGCAGTATTTT.

J is TRBJ1-4 and V is TRBV10-3, with a weak D call TRBD1 (6 bases). Germline V lookup: CDR1 ENHRY, CDR2 SYGVKD. V was pared by 0 bases and J by 10 bases, with 18 bases between. The CDR3 consists of 16 residues. The CDR3 region has the DNA TGTGCCATCAGTGAGTCTAATAGGCAGGGGAGAGGAAAACTGTTTTTT. It encodes CAISESNRQGRGKLFF.

The chain uses TRBV5-6 and TRBJ2-7; D gene ambiguous. The CDR3 has 14 amino acids. V lost 2 bases to trimming and J lost 6 bases, with 15 bases between them. Per the germline V gene, CDR1 is SGHDT and CDR2 is YYEEEE. The CDR3 DNA sequence: TGTGCCAGCAGCTTACACGCTAGGCTGACCGAGCAGTACTTC. It specifies CASSLHARLTEQYF.

In nucleotides, the CDR3 is TGTGCCAGCAGCCAAGTGTCGTCGGCTAGGGGCTACACCTTC. Translated, it gives CASSQVSSARGYTF. This chain links TRBV3-1 (or the pseudogene TRBV3-2) with TRBJ1-2, with D hard to call. V lost 1 base to trimming and J lost 8 bases, with 14 bases between them. This CDR3 has 14 amino acids. Germline V gives CDR1 LGHDT, CDR2 YNNKEL (reference sequence).